The sequence of this T cell receptor (beta chain) was determined in a study of molecular identifiers for immune sequencing clone quantification. Germline CDR1 SGHVS, CDR2 FQNEAQ. The CDR3 runs 14 residues. The V gene lost 3 bases and the J gene lost 6 bases, with 14 bases spanning the gap. Regarding this clonotype: Its antigen is not identified. Just one base apart from a much larger clone, this may be a read error.

Overall study findings and caveats: Beyond 20 RNA copies, clones held over 99% of effector molecules, compared with under 1% in naive cells.

Bulk libraries came from a prior protocol with listed TCR primers. MiXCR was run by TCRdb on the PCR reads, yielding one entry per CDR3 protein. The repertoire consists of roughly 320,000 distinct CDR3 sequences, with 24% occurring once and the leading ten covering roughly 0.7%. This receptor was obtained from a human donor in good health. Some libraries in this study had Jurkat cell RNA spiked in. The chain combines TRBV7-8 with TRBJ1-2; no clear D. Sequencing was performed on naive CD8+ T cells from blood, with Jurkat cell RNA spiked in. As for subset: FACS-sorted CD8+CD4-CCR7+CD45RA+ naive T cells. The CDR3 DNA reads as TGTGCCAGCAGCTTGGCAGGAAGAAACCATGGCTACACCTTC. This sequence encodes CASSLAGRNHGYTF.